The sequence of this TCR beta chain was determined in a study of cytomegalovirus exposure and HLA in healthy donors. Overall study results and limits: Among TCR beta chains, those listed as cytomegalovirus-associated numbered around 180. Accounts indicate the classifier identified cytomegalovirus status with strong specificity and sensitivity.

Germline values: CDR1 GTSNPN, CDR2 SVGIG (reference sequence). Trimming at V came to 2 bases and at J to 3 bases, leaving 3 bases not matched to a gene. The CDR3 spans 15 residues. Donors were nominally healthy when sampled, though unrecorded immune exposures were likely. Remarks on this clone: Its specificity is unknown.

It was with 60 Vbeta and 13 Jbeta primers that the PCR ran. TCRdb's copy holds only in-frame clones and misses some; the assay was immunoSEQ multiplex PCR. The sample has roughly 76,000 clones, 79% seen once; the top ten hold 2.5%. The source material was PBMCs. The rearrangement uses TRBV30 and TRBJ2-7, with 14 bases aligning to TRBD2. The origin of this receptor is a man between 25 and 39 years old in good health and CMV-seronegative. The CDR3 coding sequence is TGTGCCTGGAGTACGGGACTAGCGGGGGTCTACGAGCAGTACTTC. It encodes CAWSTGLAGVYEQYF.